The following is a TCR beta chain sequence with its context. Original handling: Amplification with reference gene primers provided the estimates of nucleated cell counts. Only in-frame clones appear in the TCRdb table, and some are missing; sequencing was by immunoSEQ multiplex PCR. Clone size and the V and J calls come from that table; the DNA yielded D and trimming. The top ten clones hold 1.5% to 2% of a sample with 310,000 or so clones, 86% of them seen once. This sample stems from a study of blood T cell repertoires in COVID-19. Study summary: Specimens from acute and convalescent COVID-19 originated in the United States, Italy and Spain. Sources were T cells, B-cell-depleted T cells, or PBMCs; the material itself was cDNA or gDNA.

The receptor was isolated from a woman aged 45-65 years with acute or convalescent COVID-19. Material: peripheral blood.

This chain's CDR3 is CASSIRTSGPTGELFF. The CDR3 bases are TGTGCCAGCAGCATACGGACTAGCGGACCCACCGGGGAGCTGTTTTTT. This sequence joins TRBV9 and TRBJ2-2, with 10 bases matching TRBD2. Trimming at V came to 4 bases and at J to 4 bases, leaving 7 bases not matched to a gene. The germline V gene has CDR1 SGDLS and CDR2 YYNGEE. CDR3 length: 16 amino acids.